This TCR beta chain was documented in a study of shared clonotypes between healthy human individuals. Naive CD8 cells comprised CD45RO-negative, CCR7-positively selected cells, excluding terminally differentiated effector memory CD45RA+ cells. Clones were sequenced by immunoSEQ multiplex PCR, and TCRdb holds only the in-frame ones, with some missing. The sample records hundreds of thousands of clones, around 95% being singletons. CDR1 is SEHNR and CDR2 is FQNEAQ in the germline V gene (reference sequence). Trimming took 0 bases from V and 5 from J, leaving 5 bases between them. The CDR3 covers 12 residues.

This sequence joins TRBV7-9 and TRBJ2-7; D remains ambiguous. The specimen was naive CD8+ T cells sorted from blood. This clonotype originated in a woman aged 30 to 39 in good health. CDR3 sequence reads: CASSLAVDEQYF. CDR3 DNA: TGTGCCAGCAGCTTAGCGGTAGACGAGCAGTACTTC. Based on the CDR3 plus reference TRBV7-9 and TRBJ2-7, the full variable domain is DTGVSQNPRHKITKRGQNVTFRCDPISEHNRLYWYRQTLGQGPEFLTYFQNEAQLEKSRLLSDRFSAERPKGSFSTLEIQRTEQGDSAMYLCASSLAVDEQYFGPGTRLTVT.